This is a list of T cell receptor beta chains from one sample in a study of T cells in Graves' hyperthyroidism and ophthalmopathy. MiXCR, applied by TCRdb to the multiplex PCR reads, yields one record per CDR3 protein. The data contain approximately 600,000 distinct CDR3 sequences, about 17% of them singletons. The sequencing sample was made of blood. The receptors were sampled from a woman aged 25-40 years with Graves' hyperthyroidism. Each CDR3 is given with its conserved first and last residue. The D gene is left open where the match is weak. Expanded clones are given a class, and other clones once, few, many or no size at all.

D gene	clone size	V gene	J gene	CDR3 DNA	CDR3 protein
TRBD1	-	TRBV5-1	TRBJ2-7	TGCGCCAGCAGCAACCGGGACAGTTTCTCCTACGAGCAGTACTTC	CASSNRDSFSYEQYF
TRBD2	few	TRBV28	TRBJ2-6	TGTGCCAGCAGGGCGGGAGTCGGGGGGTCCGCGACTGGGGCCAACGTCCTGACTTTC	CASRAGVGGSATGANVLTF
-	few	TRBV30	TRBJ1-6	TGTGCCTGGAGTGGACCTCGGACAGTTTTTTCACCCCTCCACTTT	CAWSGPRTVFSPLHF
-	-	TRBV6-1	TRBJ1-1	TGTGCCAGCAGTCCCAGGGGTTTAAGAAGGAACACTGAAGCTTTCTTT	CASSPRGLRRNTEAFF
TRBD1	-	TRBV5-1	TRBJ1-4	TGCGCCAGCAGCTCGGGAAACAGGGGGGCTTATAATGAAAAACTGTTTTTT	CASSSGNRGAYNEKLFF
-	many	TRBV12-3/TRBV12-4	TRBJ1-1	TGTGCCAGCACTTCCCACCAAGGCGCGGACACTGAAGCTTTCTTT	CASTSHQGADTEAFF
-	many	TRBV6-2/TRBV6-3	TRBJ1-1	TGTGCCACCGCTGAGGGGGACACTGAAGCTTTCTTT	CATAEGDTEAFF
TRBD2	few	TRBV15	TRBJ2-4	TGTGCCACCAGCAGAGATCTAGCGGGTCAAAACATTCAGTACTTC	CATSRDLAGQNIQYF
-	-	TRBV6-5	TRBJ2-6	TGTGCCAGCAGTTTTACCCAGATCTCTGGGGCCAACGTCCTGACTTTC	CASSFTQISGANVLTF
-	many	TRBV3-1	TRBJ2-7	TGTGCCAGCAGCCCCTCCCACACCTACGAGCAGTACTTC	CASSPSHTYEQYF
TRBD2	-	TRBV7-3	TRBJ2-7	TGTGCCAGCAGCAAAGCGGGAGGGAATCCCTACGAGCAGTACTTC	CASSKAGGNPYEQYF
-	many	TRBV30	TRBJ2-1	TGTGCCTGGAGTGCACTAAACAATGAGCAGTTCTTC	CAWSALNNEQFF
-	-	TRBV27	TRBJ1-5	TGTGCCAGCAGTCCGGCGTCCGGTCAGCCCCAGCATTTT	CASSPASGQPQHF
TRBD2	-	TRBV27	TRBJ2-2	TGTGCCAGCAGTCGAAGGGGACTAGCGGGCACCGGGGAGCTGTTTTTT	CASSRRGLAGTGELFF
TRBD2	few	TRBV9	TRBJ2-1	TGTGCCAGCAGCACAGGGACTAGGAATGAGCAGTTCTTC	CASSTGTRNEQFF
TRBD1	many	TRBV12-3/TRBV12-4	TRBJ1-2	TGTGCCAGCAGTTTAGCGATAGGGGGCAAGTATGGCTACACCTTC	CASSLAIGGKYGYTF
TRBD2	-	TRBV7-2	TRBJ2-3	TGTGCCAGCAGCTTGCTACTAGCGGGAGCAACACATAGCACAGATACGCAGTATTTT	CASSLLLAGATHSTDTQYF
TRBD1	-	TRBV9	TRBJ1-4	TGTGCCAGCAGCCAATCCGGGACAGGGTCTGAAAAACTGTTTTTT	CASSQSGTGSEKLFF
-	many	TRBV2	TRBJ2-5	TGTGCCAAAGGTCTACAGGGTGAGACCCAGTACTTC	CAKGLQGETQYF
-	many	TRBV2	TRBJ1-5	TGTGCCAGCAGTGAAGCGGGAACAGGGCGTCAGCCCCAGCATTTT	CASSEAGTGRQPQHF
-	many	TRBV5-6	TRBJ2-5	TGTGCCAGCACCTTAGCGGTCCAAGAGACCCAGTACTTC	CASTLAVQETQYF
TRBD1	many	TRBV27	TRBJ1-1	TGTGCCAGCAGTCCCGGGACAGCCCCTGAAGCTTTCTTT	CASSPGTAPEAFF
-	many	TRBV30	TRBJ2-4	TGTGCCTGGGCGCAGGGGTTGGGGAAGAACATTCAGTACTTC	CAWAQGLGKNIQYF
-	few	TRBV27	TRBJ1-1	TGTGCCAGCAGGACGACAACAGAGAACACTGAAGCTTTCTTT	CASRTTTENTEAFF
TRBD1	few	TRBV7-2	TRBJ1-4	TGTGCCAGCAGCTTAAGGGGGCGCGGGGAAAAACTGTTTTTT	CASSLRGRGEKLFF
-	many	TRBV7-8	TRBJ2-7	TGTGCCAGCAGCTTAGGGCCAGGTAGCTCCTACGAGCAGTACTTC	CASSLGPGSSYEQYF